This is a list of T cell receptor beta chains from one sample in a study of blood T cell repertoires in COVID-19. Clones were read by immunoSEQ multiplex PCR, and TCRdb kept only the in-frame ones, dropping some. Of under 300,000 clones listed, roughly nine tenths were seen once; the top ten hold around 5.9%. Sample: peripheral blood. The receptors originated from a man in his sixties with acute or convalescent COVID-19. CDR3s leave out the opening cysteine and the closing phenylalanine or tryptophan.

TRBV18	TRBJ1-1	ASSRKEGTEAF
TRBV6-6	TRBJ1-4	ASSYSGSGGEKLF
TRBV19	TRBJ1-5	ASSTDRNNQPQH
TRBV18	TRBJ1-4	ASSPQGEGKLF
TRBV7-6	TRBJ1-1	ASSFGQDTEAF
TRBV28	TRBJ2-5	ASRATGGSAETQY
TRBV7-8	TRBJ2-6	ASSFGTGVAGANVLT
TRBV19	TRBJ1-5	ASSPADYSNQPQH
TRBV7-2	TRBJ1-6	ASSLAPGQGSPLH
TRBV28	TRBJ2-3	ASSLLGPIGATQY
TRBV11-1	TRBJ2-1	ASSAKGTSGSNEQF
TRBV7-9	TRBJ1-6	ASSPMSDNSPLH
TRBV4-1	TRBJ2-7	ASSQVLEGGYEQY
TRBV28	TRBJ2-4	ASSPPGGQGGHIQY
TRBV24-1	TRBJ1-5	ATSDPNQPQH
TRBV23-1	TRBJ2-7	ASSQCDPLLTGPRSYEQY
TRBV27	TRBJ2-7	ASKNRDSVYEQY
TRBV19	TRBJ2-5	ASSRRTGGQETQY
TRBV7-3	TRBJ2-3	ASSSGTSGGSTDTQY
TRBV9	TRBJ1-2	ASSVSGSGGYT
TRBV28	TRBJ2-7	ASSRRYEQY
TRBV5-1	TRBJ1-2	ASSLVQDSLGYGYT
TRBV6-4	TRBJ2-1	ATSSGSYNEQF
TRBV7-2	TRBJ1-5	ASSLDQGDHQPQH